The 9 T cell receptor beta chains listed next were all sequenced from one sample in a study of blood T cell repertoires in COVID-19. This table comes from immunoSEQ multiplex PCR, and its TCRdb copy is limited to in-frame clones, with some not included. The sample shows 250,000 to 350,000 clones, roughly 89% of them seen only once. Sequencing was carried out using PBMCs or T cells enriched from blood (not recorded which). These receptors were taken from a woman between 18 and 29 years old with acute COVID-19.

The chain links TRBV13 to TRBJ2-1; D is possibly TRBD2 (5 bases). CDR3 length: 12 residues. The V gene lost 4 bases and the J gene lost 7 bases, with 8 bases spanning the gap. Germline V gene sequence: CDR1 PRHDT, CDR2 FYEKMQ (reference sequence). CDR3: CASSWTDNEQFF. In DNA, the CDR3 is TGTGCCAGCAGCTGGACTGATAATGAGCAGTTCTTC.

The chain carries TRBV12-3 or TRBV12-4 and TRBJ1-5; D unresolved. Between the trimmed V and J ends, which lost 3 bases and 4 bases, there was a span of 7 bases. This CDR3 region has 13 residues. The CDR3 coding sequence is TGTGCCAGCAGTTTTATGGAGAATCAGCCCCAGCATTTT. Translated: CASSFMENQPQHF.

The CDR3 DNA follows: TGTGCCAGCAGGATGACAGGGTCCTCGGATACGCAGTATTTT. It is translated as CASRMTGSSDTQYF. This rearrangement joins TRBV6-5 to TRBJ2-3, with 7 bases matching TRBD1. The V and J ends lost 6 bases and 6 bases, in that order; junction bases with no gene match: 9. This CDR3 has 14 amino acids. Germline V lookup: CDR1 MNHEY, CDR2 SVGAGI.

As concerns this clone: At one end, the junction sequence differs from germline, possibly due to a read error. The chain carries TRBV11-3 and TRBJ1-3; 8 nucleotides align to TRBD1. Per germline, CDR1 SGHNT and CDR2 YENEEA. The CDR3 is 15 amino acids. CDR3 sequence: CASGFRTGYGNTIYF. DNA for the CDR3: TGTGCCAGCGGCTTCCGGACAGGGTATGGAAACACCATATATTTT.

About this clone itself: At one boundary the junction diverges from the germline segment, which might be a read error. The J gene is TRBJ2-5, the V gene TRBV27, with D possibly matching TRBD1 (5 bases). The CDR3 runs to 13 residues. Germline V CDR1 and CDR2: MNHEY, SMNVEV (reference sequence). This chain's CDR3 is CASSLRGQGTQYF. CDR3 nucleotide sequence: TGTGCCAGCAGTTTAAGGGGCCAAGGGACCCAGTACTTC.

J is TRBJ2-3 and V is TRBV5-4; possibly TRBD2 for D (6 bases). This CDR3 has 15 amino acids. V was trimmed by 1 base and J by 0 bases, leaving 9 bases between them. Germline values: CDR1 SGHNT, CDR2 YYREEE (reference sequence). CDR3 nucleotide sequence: TGTGCCAGCAGCTTGTATAGCGGTAGCACAGATACGCAGTATTTT. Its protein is CASSLYSGSTDTQYF.

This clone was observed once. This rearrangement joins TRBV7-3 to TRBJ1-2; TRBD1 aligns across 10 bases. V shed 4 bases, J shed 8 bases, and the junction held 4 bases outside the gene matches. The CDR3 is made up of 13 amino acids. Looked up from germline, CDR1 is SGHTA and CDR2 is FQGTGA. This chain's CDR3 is CASSSGTGEGYTF. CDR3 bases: TGTGCCAGCAGCTCGGGGACAGGGGAAGGCTACACCTTC.

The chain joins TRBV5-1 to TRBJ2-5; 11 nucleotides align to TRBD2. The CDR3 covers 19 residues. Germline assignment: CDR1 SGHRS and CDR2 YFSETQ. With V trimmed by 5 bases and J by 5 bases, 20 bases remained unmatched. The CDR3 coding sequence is TGCGCCAGCAGGCCTCCGGACAAGGGTATAGCGGGAGGGTTGGAGACCCAGTACTTC. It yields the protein CASRPPDKGIAGGLETQYF.

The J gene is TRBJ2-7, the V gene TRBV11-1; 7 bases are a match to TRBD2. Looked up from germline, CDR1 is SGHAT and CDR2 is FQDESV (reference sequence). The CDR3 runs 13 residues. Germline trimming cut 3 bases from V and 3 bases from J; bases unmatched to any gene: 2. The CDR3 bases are TGTGCCAGCAGCTTCGGGGGGAGCTACGAGCAGTACTTC. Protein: CASSFGGSYEQYF.